The sequence of this T cell receptor beta chain was determined in a study of T-cell reconstitution after alpha-beta-depleted transplantation in children. V was clipped by 6 bases and J by 9 bases; unmatched bases: 11. This CDR3 contains 14 residues. Germline V gene sequence: CDR1 SGDLS, CDR2 YYNGEE. Preparation of the TCRbeta library involved a method that used unique molecular identifiers. TCRdb re-analysed the PCR reads in MiXCR, keeping a single row per CDR3 protein. The table records 500,000 to 750,000 distinct CDR3 sequences, 13% of them present only once. The receptor's source is a male patient aged 10 to 17 who had a stem cell transplant for acute myeloid leukemia, so the T cells may come from the graft donor. This sample comprised PBMCs, mostly from graft donor cells, obtained 360 days after TCRalphabeta/CD19-depleted stem cell transplant. This rearrangement joins TRBV9 to TRBJ2-1; TRBD2 aligns across 8 bases. In DNA, the CDR3 is TGTGCCAGCAATAAGGGGCGGGAGGAGGGTGAGCAGTTCTTC. Translation: CASNKGREEGEQFF.